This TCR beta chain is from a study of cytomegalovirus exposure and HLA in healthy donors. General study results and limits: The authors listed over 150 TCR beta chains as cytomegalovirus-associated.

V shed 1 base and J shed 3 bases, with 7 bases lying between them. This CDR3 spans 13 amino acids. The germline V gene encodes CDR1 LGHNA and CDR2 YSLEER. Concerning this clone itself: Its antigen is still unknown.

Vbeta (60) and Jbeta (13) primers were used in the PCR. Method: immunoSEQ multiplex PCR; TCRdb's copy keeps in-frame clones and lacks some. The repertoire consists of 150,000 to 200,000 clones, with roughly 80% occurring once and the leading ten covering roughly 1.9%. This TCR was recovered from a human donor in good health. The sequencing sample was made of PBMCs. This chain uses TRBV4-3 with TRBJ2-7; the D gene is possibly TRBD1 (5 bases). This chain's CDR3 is CASSQVRGYEQYF. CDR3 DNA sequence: TGCGCCAGCAGCCAAGTTAGGGGCTACGAGCAGTACTTC.